This entry concerns a single TCR beta chain. The data stem from a study of T cell changes during pregnancy in multiple sclerosis. Method: immunoSEQ multiplex PCR; TCRdb's copy keeps in-frame clones and lacks some. The data hold under 60,000 clones, with approximately 91% observed a single time. The CDR3 has 16 amino acids. With V trimmed by 5 bases and J by 5 bases, 12 bases remained unmatched. CDR1 is PRHDT, CDR2 FYEKMQ, per germline (reference sequence). Source: CD8+ T cells from peripheral blood mononuclear cells, taken after pregnancy. The source is a female donor with multiple sclerosis, enrolled in a pregnancy study. The chain couples TRBV13 to TRBJ2-7, with 10 bases fitting TRBD1. The CDR3, as DNA: TGTGCCAGCAGCCCGCAACCGGGACAGGGGTGGAACGAGCAGTACTTC. This encodes CASSPQPGQGWNEQYF.